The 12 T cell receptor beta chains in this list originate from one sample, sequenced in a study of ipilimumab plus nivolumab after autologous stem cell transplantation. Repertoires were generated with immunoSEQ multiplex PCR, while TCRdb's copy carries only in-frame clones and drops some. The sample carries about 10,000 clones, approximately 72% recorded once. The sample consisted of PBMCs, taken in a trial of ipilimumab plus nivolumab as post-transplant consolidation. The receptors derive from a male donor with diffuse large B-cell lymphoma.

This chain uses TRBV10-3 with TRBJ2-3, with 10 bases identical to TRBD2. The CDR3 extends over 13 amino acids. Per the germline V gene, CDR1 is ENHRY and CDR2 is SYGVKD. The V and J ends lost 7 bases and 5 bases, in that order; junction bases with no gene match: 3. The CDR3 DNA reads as TGTGCCATCAAAGCGGGGGGGATAGATACGCAGTATTTT. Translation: CAIKAGGIDTQYF.

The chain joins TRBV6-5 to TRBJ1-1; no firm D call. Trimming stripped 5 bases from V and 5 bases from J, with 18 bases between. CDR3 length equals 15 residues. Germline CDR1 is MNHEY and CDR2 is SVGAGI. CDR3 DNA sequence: TGTGCCAGCAGTCAAGGGAGTGGCATTTTAACTGAAGCTTTCTTT. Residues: CASSQGSGILTEAFF.

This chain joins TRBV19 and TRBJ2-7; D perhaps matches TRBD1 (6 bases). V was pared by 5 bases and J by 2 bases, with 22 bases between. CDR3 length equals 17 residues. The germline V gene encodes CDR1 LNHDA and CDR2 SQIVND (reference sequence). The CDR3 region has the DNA TGTGCCAGTAGTCCTTCCCTCGGACAGCCCGGGACCTACGAGCAGTACTTC. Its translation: CASSPSLGQPGTYEQYF.

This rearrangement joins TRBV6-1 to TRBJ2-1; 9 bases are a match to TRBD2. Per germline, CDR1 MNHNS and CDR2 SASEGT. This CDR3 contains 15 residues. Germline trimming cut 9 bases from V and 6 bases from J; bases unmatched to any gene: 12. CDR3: CASEAWRGGLNEQFF. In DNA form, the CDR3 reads TGTGCCAGTGAGGCCTGGCGGGGGGGCCTCAATGAGCAGTTCTTC.

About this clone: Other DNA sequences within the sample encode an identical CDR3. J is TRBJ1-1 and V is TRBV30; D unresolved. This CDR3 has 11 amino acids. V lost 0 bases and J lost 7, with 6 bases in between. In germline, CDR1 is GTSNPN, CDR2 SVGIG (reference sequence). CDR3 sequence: CAWSVLSEAFF. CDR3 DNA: TGTGCCTGGAGTGTCTTAAGTGAAGCTTTCTTT. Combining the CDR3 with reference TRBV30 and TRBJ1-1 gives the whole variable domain SQTIHQWPATLVQPVGSPLSLECTVEGTSNPNLYWYRQAAGRGLQLLFYSVGIGQISSEVPQNLSASRPQDRQFILSSKKLLLSDSGFYLCAWSVLSEAFFGQGTRLTVV.

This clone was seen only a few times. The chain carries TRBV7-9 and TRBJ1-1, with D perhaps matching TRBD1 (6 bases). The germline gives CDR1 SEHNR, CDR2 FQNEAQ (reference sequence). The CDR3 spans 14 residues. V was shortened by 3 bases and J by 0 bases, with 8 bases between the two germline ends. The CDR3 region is CASSFGQMNTEAFF. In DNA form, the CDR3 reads TGTGCCAGCAGCTTCGGACAGATGAACACTGAAGCTTTCTTT.

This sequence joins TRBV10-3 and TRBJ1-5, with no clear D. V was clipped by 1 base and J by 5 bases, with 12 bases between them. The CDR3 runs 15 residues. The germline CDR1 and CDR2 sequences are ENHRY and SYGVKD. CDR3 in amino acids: CAISELRGSDQPQHF. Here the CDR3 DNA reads TGTGCCATCAGTGAGTTGAGAGGGAGCGATCAGCCCCAGCATTTT.

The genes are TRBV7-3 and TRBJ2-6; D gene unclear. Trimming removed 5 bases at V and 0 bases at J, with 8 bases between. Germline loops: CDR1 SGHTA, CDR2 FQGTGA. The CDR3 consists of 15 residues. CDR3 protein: CASSPLHSGANVLTF. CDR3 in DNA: TGTGCCAGCAGCCCCCTTCACTCTGGGGCCAACGTCCTGACTTTC.

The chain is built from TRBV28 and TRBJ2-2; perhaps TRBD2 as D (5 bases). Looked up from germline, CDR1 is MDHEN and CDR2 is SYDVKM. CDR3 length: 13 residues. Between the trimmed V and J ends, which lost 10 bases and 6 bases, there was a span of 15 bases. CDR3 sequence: CATVSLGAGELFF. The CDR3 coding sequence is TGTGCCACCGTCTCCCTCGGGGCCGGGGAGCTGTTTTTT.

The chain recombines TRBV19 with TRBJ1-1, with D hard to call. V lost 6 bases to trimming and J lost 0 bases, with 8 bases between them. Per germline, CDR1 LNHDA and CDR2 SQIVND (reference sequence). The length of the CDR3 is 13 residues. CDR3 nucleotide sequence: TGTGCCAGTAGCCGGAACATGAACACTGAAGCTTTCTTT. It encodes CASSRNMNTEAFF.

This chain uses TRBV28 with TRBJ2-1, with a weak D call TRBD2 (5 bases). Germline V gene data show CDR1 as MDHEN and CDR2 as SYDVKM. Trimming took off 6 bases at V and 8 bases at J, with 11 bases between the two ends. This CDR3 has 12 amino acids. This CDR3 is CASRPEGYEQFF. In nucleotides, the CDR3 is TGTGCCAGCAGGCCCGAGGGCTATGAGCAGTTCTTC.

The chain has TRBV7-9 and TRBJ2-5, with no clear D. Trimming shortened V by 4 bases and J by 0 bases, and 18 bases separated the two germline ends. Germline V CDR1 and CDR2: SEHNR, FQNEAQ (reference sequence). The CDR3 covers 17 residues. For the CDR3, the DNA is TGTGCCAGCAGCTCTACGGAACAAGGAAACTACCAAGAGACCCAGTACTTC. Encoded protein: CASSSTEQGNYQETQYF.